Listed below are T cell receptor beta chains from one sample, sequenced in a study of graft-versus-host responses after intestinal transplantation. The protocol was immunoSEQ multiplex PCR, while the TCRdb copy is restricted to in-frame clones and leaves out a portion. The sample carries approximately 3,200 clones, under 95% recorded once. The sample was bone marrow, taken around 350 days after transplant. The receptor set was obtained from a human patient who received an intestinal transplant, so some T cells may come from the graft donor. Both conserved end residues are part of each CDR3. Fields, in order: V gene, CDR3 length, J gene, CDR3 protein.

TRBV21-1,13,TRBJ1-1,CASSKAGGTEAFF
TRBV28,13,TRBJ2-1,CASSTPRWNEQFF
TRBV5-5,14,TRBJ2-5,CASSLGTSAETQYF
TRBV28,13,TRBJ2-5,CASSLTDTETQYF
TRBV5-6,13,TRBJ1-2,CASTRTALYGYTF
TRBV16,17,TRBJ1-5,CASSHPSSDRGKQPQHF
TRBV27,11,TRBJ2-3,CATPSTDTQYF
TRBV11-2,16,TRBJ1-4,CASSFGRGQGNEKLFF
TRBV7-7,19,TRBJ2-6,CASSTCDLSAQSRANVLTF
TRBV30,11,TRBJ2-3,CAWSIADTQYF
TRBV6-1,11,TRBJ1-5,CASEQGQPQHF
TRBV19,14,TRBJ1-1,CASSLRGAGTEAFF